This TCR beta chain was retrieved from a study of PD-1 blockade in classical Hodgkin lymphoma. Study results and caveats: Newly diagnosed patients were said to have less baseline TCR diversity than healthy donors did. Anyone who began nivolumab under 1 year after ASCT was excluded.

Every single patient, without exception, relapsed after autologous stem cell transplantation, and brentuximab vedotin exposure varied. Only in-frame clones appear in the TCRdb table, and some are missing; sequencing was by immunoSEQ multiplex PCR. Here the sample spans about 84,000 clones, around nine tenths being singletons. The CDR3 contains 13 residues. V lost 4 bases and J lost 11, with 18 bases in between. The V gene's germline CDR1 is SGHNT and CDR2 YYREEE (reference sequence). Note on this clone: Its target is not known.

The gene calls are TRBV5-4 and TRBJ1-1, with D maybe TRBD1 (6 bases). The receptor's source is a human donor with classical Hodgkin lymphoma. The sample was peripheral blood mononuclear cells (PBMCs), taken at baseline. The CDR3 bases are TGTGCCAGCAGCACAACCACAGGGTTCGAGGCTTTCTTT. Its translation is CASSTTTGFEAFF.